This T cell receptor (beta chain) is drawn from a study of blood T cell repertoires in COVID-19. The age range of participants was 18 to 89 years, with residence in approximately 25 US areas. TCRdb's copy holds only in-frame clones and misses some; the assay was immunoSEQ multiplex PCR. The sample consists of about 270,000 clones, around 90% of them appearing once. Trimming removed 4 bases from V and 0 bases from J; junction bases left unmatched: 3. Germline V gene lookup returns CDR1 SGHTA and CDR2 FQGNSA. This CDR3 has 16 residues. This chain connects TRBV7-2 to TRBJ2-1; TRBD2 agrees at 10 bases. This sequence was found in a woman aged 40 to 50 with acute COVID-19. Source material: PBMCs or T cells enriched from blood (not recorded which). The CDR3 spells CASSSRTSGSYNEQFF. The CDR3 DNA follows: TGTGCCAGCAGCTCCCGGACTAGCGGCTCCTACAATGAGCAGTTCTTC.